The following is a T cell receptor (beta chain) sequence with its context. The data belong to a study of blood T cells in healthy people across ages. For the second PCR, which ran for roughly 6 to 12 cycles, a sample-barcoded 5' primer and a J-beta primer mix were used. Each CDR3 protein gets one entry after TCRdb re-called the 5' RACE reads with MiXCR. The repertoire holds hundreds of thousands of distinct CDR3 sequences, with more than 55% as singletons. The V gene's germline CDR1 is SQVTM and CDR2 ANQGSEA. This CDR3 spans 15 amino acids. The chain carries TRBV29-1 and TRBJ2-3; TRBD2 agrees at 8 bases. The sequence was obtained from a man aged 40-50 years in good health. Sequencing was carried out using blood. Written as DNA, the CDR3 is TGCAGTACTCTGGGACTAGGAACCTACACAGATACGCAGTATTTT. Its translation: CSTLGLGTYTDTQYF.